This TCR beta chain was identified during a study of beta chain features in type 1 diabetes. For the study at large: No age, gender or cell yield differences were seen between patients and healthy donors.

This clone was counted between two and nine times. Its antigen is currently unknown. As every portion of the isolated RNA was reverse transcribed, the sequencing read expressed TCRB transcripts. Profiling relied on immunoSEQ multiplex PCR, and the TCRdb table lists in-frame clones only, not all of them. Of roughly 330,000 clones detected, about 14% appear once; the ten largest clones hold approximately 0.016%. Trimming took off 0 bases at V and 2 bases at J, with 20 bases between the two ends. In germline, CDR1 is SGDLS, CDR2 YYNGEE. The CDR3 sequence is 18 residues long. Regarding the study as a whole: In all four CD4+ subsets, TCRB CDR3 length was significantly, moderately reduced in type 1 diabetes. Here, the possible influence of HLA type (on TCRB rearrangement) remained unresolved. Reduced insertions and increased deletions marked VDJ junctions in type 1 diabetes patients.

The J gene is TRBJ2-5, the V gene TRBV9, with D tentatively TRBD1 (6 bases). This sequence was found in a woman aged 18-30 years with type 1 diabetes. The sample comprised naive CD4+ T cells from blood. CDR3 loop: CASSVGTHSRGFQETQYF. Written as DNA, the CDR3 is TGTGCCAGCAGCGTAGGGACACACTCGAGGGGGTTTCAAGAGACCCAGTACTTC.